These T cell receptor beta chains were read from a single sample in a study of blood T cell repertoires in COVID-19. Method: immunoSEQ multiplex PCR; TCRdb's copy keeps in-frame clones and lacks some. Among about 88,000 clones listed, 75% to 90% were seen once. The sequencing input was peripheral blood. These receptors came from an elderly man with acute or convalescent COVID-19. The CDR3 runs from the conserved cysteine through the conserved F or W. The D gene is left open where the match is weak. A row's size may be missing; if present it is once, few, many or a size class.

DNA: TGTGCCAGCAGCACGACAGGGCGTCTCCAGCAGTACTTC
CDR3: CASSTTGRLQQYF
J: TRBJ2-7
D: TRBD1
size: -
V: TRBV14

DNA: TGTGCCAGCAGGTACAGGGGGGACCGCACTGAAGCTTTCTTT
CDR3: CASRYRGDRTEAFF
J: TRBJ1-1
D: TRBD1
size: -
V: TRBV2

DNA: TGTGCCGCTGGGGGAGGGACTAATTCACCCCTCCACTTT
CDR3: CAAGGGTNSPLHF
J: TRBJ1-6
D: -
size: -
V: TRBV10-3

DNA: TGTGCCAGCAGCCCGACAGGGGCGCCAAATTCACCCCTCCACTTT
CDR3: CASSPTGAPNSPLHF
J: TRBJ1-6
D: TRBD1
size: once
V: TRBV7-2

DNA: TGTGCCAGCACTGCCCGGCGAGACAGGGGTGAAGCTTTCTTT
CDR3: CASTARRDRGEAFF
J: TRBJ1-1
D: TRBD1
size: -
V: TRBV27

DNA: TGTGCCAGCAGCCCTTCGGGACAGCCAGAAACGTATGGCTACACCTTC
CDR3: CASSPSGQPETYGYTF
J: TRBJ1-2
D: TRBD1
size: -
V: TRBV7-9

DNA: TGTGCCAGCAAAGGAGCAGGGGGCGGTGCCTACGAGCAGTACTTC
CDR3: CASKGAGGGAYEQYF
J: TRBJ2-7
D: TRBD1
size: -
V: TRBV6-5

DNA: TGCGCCAGCAGCCCGGACAGGGAGATTTATGGCTACACCTTC
CDR3: CASSPDREIYGYTF
J: TRBJ1-2
D: TRBD1
size: -
V: TRBV5-1

DNA: TGTGCCATCACTCAGGGGATGAACACTGAAGCTTTCTTT
CDR3: CAITQGMNTEAFF
J: TRBJ1-1
D: -
size: -
V: TRBV10-3

DNA: TGTGCCAGCAGCTCCTTAGCGGGCCCAGCCTACAATGAGCAGTTCTTC
CDR3: CASSSLAGPAYNEQFF
J: TRBJ2-1
D: TRBD2
size: -
V: TRBV5-4

DNA: TGTGCCAGCACCCTCCTGAGGGCAGGCACTGAAGCTTTCTTT
CDR3: CASTLLRAGTEAFF
J: TRBJ1-1
D: -
size: -
V: TRBV19

DNA: TGTGCCAGCAGCCAAACCGGGGCCTACGAGCAGTACTTC
CDR3: CASSQTGAYEQYF
J: TRBJ2-7
D: -
size: -
V: TRBV7-9

DNA: TGTGCCAGCAGTTCCCCCGGTGGAGGGAGGGTCAATGAGCAGTTCTTC
CDR3: CASSSPGGGRVNEQFF
J: TRBJ2-1
D: TRBD2
size: -
V: TRBV28

DNA: TGTGCCACCAGCAGAGACAGGGGGCCCTACGAGCAGTACTTC
CDR3: CATSRDRGPYEQYF
J: TRBJ2-7
D: TRBD1
size: -
V: TRBV15

DNA: TGCGCCAGCAGCCAAGATGAGGCGGGAGGGCCATCTGGGGCCAACGTCCTGACTTTC
CDR3: CASSQDEAGGPSGANVLTF
J: TRBJ2-6
D: TRBD2
size: -
V: TRBV4-1

DNA: TGTGCCACCAGCGGACGTACAGGGATCGGCAATCAGCCCCAGCATTTT
CDR3: CATSGRTGIGNQPQHF
J: TRBJ1-5
D: -
size: -
V: TRBV15

DNA: TGTGCCAGCAGACGAACAGGGATGGGCACTGAAGCTTTCTTT
CDR3: CASRRTGMGTEAFF
J: TRBJ1-1
D: -
size: -
V: TRBV6-5

DNA: TGTGCCAGCAGTTACGGCGGACTAGCGTATGAGACCCAGTACTTC
CDR3: CASSYGGLAYETQYF
J: TRBJ2-5
D: TRBD2
size: -
V: TRBV6-5

DNA: TGCCGATCGGACAGGAACACTGAAGCTTTCTTT
CDR3: CRSDRNTEAFF
J: TRBJ1-1
D: -
size: -
V: TRBV20-1

DNA: TGTGCCAGCAGCCCCAGTCCGGCTAGCGGCACCTACGAGCAGTACTTC
CDR3: CASSPSPASGTYEQYF
J: TRBJ2-7
D: TRBD2
size: -
V: TRBV7-6

DNA: TGTGCCAGCAGTAAGGGGGGGCAAGAGACCCAGTACTTC
CDR3: CASSKGGQETQYF
J: TRBJ2-5
D: -
size: -
V: TRBV28

DNA: TGTGCCAGCAGTGAATCACAGGGTCGGTATGGCTACACCTTC
CDR3: CASSESQGRYGYTF
J: TRBJ1-2
D: -
size: -
V: TRBV25-1

DNA: TGCGCCAGCAGCTTGACAGGGATTAGTTCCTACAATGAGCAGTTCTTC
CDR3: CASSLTGISSYNEQFF
J: TRBJ2-1
D: -
size: -
V: TRBV5-1

DNA: TGCGCCAGCAGCCAAGAGGACAGAGTTAATGAAAAACTGTTTTTT
CDR3: CASSQEDRVNEKLFF
J: TRBJ1-4
D: -
size: -
V: TRBV4-1

DNA: TGTGCCAGCAGCGGCGAAGCGGGAGGGCTCGCAGATACGCAGTATTTT
CDR3: CASSGEAGGLADTQYF
J: TRBJ2-3
D: TRBD2
size: -
V: TRBV7-8

DNA: TGTGCCATCAGTGAGGTGTTTGGAGGACAGGCGGGCTATGGCTACACCTTC
CDR3: CAISEVFGGQAGYGYTF
J: TRBJ1-2
D: TRBD1
size: -
V: TRBV10-3

DNA: TGTGCCAGCAGCTTGGGAGTAGCTGGCTACACCTTC
CDR3: CASSLGVAGYTF
J: TRBJ1-2
D: -
size: many
V: TRBV5-6

DNA: TGCGCCAGCAGCCAAGATGTGGACTCAAAACTGTTTTTT
CDR3: CASSQDVDSKLFF
J: TRBJ1-4
D: -
size: few
V: TRBV4-3

DNA: TGTGCCAGCAGTTCTCCGGAACTGAGGTACAATGAGCAGTTCTTC
CDR3: CASSSPELRYNEQFF
J: TRBJ2-1
D: -
size: -
V: TRBV6-2/TRBV6-3

DNA: TGTGCCAGCAGGGCCGGGACATTCAACACCGGGGAGCTGTTTTTT
CDR3: CASRAGTFNTGELFF
J: TRBJ2-2
D: -
size: -
V: TRBV5-6

DNA: TGTGCCATCAGTGGGGGGGTCGGTCAGCCCCAGCATTTT
CDR3: CAISGGVGQPQHF
J: TRBJ1-5
D: -
size: -
V: TRBV10-3

DNA: TGCGCCAGCAGCTTGGAACAGGGGCCGGGTGGCTACACCTTC
CDR3: CASSLEQGPGGYTF
J: TRBJ1-2
D: TRBD1
size: -
V: TRBV5-1

DNA: TGTGCCAGCCGACAAGGGGGCACAGATACGCAGTATTTT
CDR3: CASRQGGTDTQYF
J: TRBJ2-3
D: -
size: -
V: TRBV2

DNA: TGTGCCAGCTCACCGCAACTAGCGGGGGTGGCAGATACGCAGTATTTT
CDR3: CASSPQLAGVADTQYF
J: TRBJ2-3
D: TRBD2
size: -
V: TRBV18

DNA: TGCGCCAGCAGCCCTCCGGGACAGGGCTCACCCCTCCACTTT
CDR3: CASSPPGQGSPLHF
J: TRBJ1-6
D: TRBD1
size: -
V: TRBV5-1

DNA: TGTGCCAGCAGCTTAGGTGGGCTCTACAATGAGCAGTTCTTC
CDR3: CASSLGGLYNEQFF
J: TRBJ2-1
D: -
size: -
V: TRBV7-8

DNA: TGTGCCAGTAGTGGACAGGGGCACACCGGGGAGCTGTTTTTT
CDR3: CASSGQGHTGELFF
J: TRBJ2-2
D: TRBD1
size: few
V: TRBV19

DNA: TGTGCCAGCAGCTCCCGACGCGGAGTCGATGAGCAGTTCTTC
CDR3: CASSSRRGVDEQFF
J: TRBJ2-1
D: -
size: -
V: TRBV7-2

DNA: TGTGCCAGTCTCGTGAACACTGAAGCTTTCTTT
CDR3: CASLVNTEAFF
J: TRBJ1-1
D: -
size: few
V: TRBV2

DNA: TGCGCCAGCAGCTTGGAGGGGACAGGGAGTAATCAGCCCCAGCATTTT
CDR3: CASSLEGTGSNQPQHF
J: TRBJ1-5
D: TRBD1
size: -
V: TRBV5-1

DNA: TGTGCCAGCAGTTTATCAGGCACCGGGGAGCTGTTTTTT
CDR3: CASSLSGTGELFF
J: TRBJ2-2
D: -
size: -
V: TRBV28

DNA: TGTGCCAGCAGGGACAGGGGGCTAGACAATGAGCAGTTCTTC
CDR3: CASRDRGLDNEQFF
J: TRBJ2-1
D: TRBD1
size: -
V: TRBV6-5

DNA: TGCGCCAGCGCCTACTCAACGGATTTGGGCGGCTACACCTTC
CDR3: CASAYSTDLGGYTF
J: TRBJ1-2
D: -
size: -
V: TRBV5-1

DNA: TGTGCCAGCAGTTTGACAGTCGGAACCGGGGAGCTGTTTTTT
CDR3: CASSLTVGTGELFF
J: TRBJ2-2
D: -
size: -
V: TRBV28

DNA: TGTGCCAGCAGTATGAGGGTAGCTGAAAAACTGTTTTTT
CDR3: CASSMRVAEKLFF
J: TRBJ1-4
D: -
size: -
V: TRBV27

DNA: TGTGCCAGCAGTTACCTTAACACCATATATTTT
CDR3: CASSYLNTIYF
J: TRBJ1-3
D: -
size: few
V: TRBV6-5

DNA: TGTGCCAGCAGTTACGGACAGGGGATCACCGGGGAGCTGTTTTTT
CDR3: CASSYGQGITGELFF
J: TRBJ2-2
D: TRBD1
size: -
V: TRBV6-6

DNA: TGTGCCAGCAGCCATGACTTCGGGAACACTGAAGCTTTCTTT
CDR3: CASSHDFGNTEAFF
J: TRBJ1-1
D: -
size: -
V: TRBV3-1/TRBV3-2

DNA: TGTGCCAGCAGTCCACAGGGGGCACAGCCCCAGCATTTT
CDR3: CASSPQGAQPQHF
J: TRBJ1-5
D: TRBD1
size: -
V: TRBV27

DNA: TGTGCCAGCTCATCACTACAGGGCTACGAGCAGTACTTC
CDR3: CASSSLQGYEQYF
J: TRBJ2-7
D: -
size: -
V: TRBV18